The 9 T cell receptor beta chains presented below share a single source sample, sequenced in a study of blood T cells in healthy people across ages. Alongside a J-beta primer mix, a sample-barcoded 5' primer served in a second PCR lasting roughly 6 to 11 cycles. Each CDR3 protein gets one entry after TCRdb re-called the 5' RACE reads with MiXCR. Here the sample spans roughly 800,000 distinct CDR3 sequences, roughly 25% being singletons. These data are also associated with another study on T cells of mothers and their children.

The sample was blood. These receptors all stem from a boy aged 5-17 years in good health.

The genes are TRBV4-2 and TRBJ2-7; D perhaps matches TRBD2 (6 bases). V gave up 0 bases and J gave up 2 bases, with 17 bases separating them. Germline values: CDR1 LGHNA, CDR2 YNFKEQ. The CDR3 loop spans 17 amino acids. CDR3 protein: CASSQDISPGTPYEQYF. The CDR3 nucleotides read TGTGCCAGCAGCCAAGATATATCCCCCGGGACTCCCTACGAGCAGTACTTC.

This sequence joins TRBV7-9 and TRBJ1-5, with 9 bases that match TRBD1. The CDR3 consists of 15 residues. Germline V gene lookup returns CDR1 SEHNR and CDR2 FQNEAQ (reference sequence). The junction had 5 bases not matched to a gene; V was cut back by 1 base and J by 7 bases. CDR3 sequence reads: CASSLGGQGEQPQHF. The DNA of the CDR3 is TGTGCCAGCAGCTTAGGGGGACAGGGTGAACAGCCCCAGCATTTT.

This clonotype has just a few counts. This rearrangement joins TRBV20-1 to TRBJ1-2; D is ambiguous. The CDR3 spans 11 residues. The ends were cut back, 3 bases at V and 5 bases at J, with 7 bases in the middle. Germline V gene data show CDR1 as DFQATT and CDR2 as SNEGSKA (reference sequence). The CDR3 DNA reads as TGCAGTGCTAGTCTGCAGTATGGCTACACCTTC. Protein: CSASLQYGYTF.

This clonotype was counted only a few times. V usage is TRBV5-1 and J usage is TRBJ2-7; 12 nucleotides line up with TRBD1. Per germline, CDR1 SGHRS and CDR2 YFSETQ. The V gene end was trimmed by 4 bases and the J gene end by 7 bases; junction bases not matched to a gene: 6. CDR3 length: 14 amino acids. For the CDR3, the DNA is TGCGCCAGCAGCAAAGGGACAGGGGGCGGAGAGCAGTACTTC. Encoded protein: CASSKGTGGGEQYF.

In its sample, this clonotype was seen a few times. The J gene is TRBJ1-5, the V gene TRBV28; no reliable D call. The CDR3 totals 16 residues. Trimming left V 7 bases short and J 0 bases short, with 16 bases between. From germline, CDR1 is MDHEN and CDR2 SYDVKM. CDR3 nucleotides: TGTGCCAGCACCCTCACACTGGACGGTAGCAATCAGCCCCAGCATTTT. It is translated as CASTLTLDGSNQPQHF.

The chain has TRBV12-3 or TRBV12-4 and TRBJ2-7, with TRBD2 matching over 10 bases. This CDR3 is 14 amino acids long. Losses at the gene ends were 5 bases for V and 3 bases for J; bases not matched to a gene: 4. CDR3: CASSKRGGFYEQYF. CDR3 sequence (DNA): TGTGCCAGCAGTAAGCGGGGGGGCTTCTACGAGCAGTACTTC.

V is TRBV30 and J is TRBJ2-6; the D is unclear. Per the germline V gene, CDR1 is GTSNPN and CDR2 is SVGIG (reference sequence). V lost 4 bases, J lost 4 bases, and 8 bases lay in between. The CDR3 has 13 residues. The DNA of the CDR3 is TGTGCCTGGACCCTAGGGGGGGCCAACGTCCTGACTTTC. Translation: CAWTLGGANVLTF.

The V call is TRBV20-1, the J call TRBJ2-5; 7 bases map to TRBD1. After removal of 4 bases from V and 0 bases from J, the junction contained 8 bases not matched to a gene. CDR1 DFQATT and CDR2 SNEGSKA come from the germline V gene (reference sequence). The CDR3 length is 15 residues. CDR3 DNA sequence: TGCAGTGCTACCGAAACAGGGGAGTACCAAGAGACCCAGTACTTC. It encodes CSATETGEYQETQYF.

CDR3 DNA sequence: TGTGCCAGCAGCTTAAAAGGGGTAGGGGATAATGAGCAGTTCTTC. Its protein is CASSLKGVGDNEQFF. The chain couples TRBV11-2 to TRBJ2-1; a weak D match, TRBD1 (5 bases). The CDR3 is 15 amino acids. Trimming shortened V by 2 bases and J by 7 bases, and 15 bases separated the two germline ends. Germline V gives CDR1 SGHAT, CDR2 FQNNGV.